This T cell receptor (beta chain) was captured by sequencing in a study of T cells expressing NK-cell markers. Background on the study: It was from sorted CD3+CD56+NKG2C+, CD3+CD56+NKG2C- and CD3+CD56-NKG2C+ T cells that TCR beta repertoires came.

This CDR3 has 14 amino acids. Per the germline V gene, CDR1 is MGHDK and CDR2 is SYGVNS. Details on this clonotype: Its antigen remains unidentified.

Notes on the study in general: Certain NKG2C+ T cell clones were expanded, and their HCMV specificity remained unclear. These clonotypes additionally ranked first within the CD3+CD56-NKG2C+ fraction of a handful of donors.

The cDNA for TCR beta came from 5'RACE template switching with UMIs. Reprocessing the 5' RACE reads, TCRdb reports a single entry for every CDR3 protein and omits DNA. This sample's table reports approximately 150,000 distinct CDR3 sequences. This receptor was identified in a man younger than 30 in good health. The V call is TRBV25-1, the J call TRBJ2-5. Sequencing used blood T cells: a sorted CD56 or NKG2C T cell subset, CD4+ or CD8+ T cells, or bulk PBMC T cells (not recorded which). Here the CDR3 reads CASSEEDLKETQYF.